This T cell receptor beta chain was recorded in a study of blood T cells in healthy people across ages. Overall study: Per two T cells, template switching captured roughly one barcoded beta molecule. Study-wide points: Significant beta diversity loss was already apparent by age approximately 42, declining roughly linearly. The study found TCR beta diversity correlated strongly with naive T cell percentage.

The germline gives CDR1 DFQATT, CDR2 SNEGSKA (reference sequence). With 1 base clipped from V and 13 bases from J, the junction kept 22 bases outside the gene matches. This CDR3 region has 17 residues. Concerning this clonotype itself: The antigen remains unidentified.

Per sample, at least 5.5 micrograms of total RNA were extracted. With a J-beta primer mix and a sample-barcoded 5' primer, a second PCR ran about 7 to 12 cycles. TCRdb redid the calling of the 5' RACE reads with MiXCR, one entry per CDR3 protein. The table records about 1 million distinct CDR3 sequences, more than 35% of them present only once. The receptor was derived from a woman aged 55 to 70 in good health. The genes are TRBV20-1 and TRBJ2-1; TRBD1 aligns across 7 bases. Material for sequencing was blood. DNA for the CDR3: TGCAGTGCTAGAGGTCATGTCCGGGACAGCCTTGTTAAGGCCCAGTTCTTC. This translates into CSARGHVRDSLVKAQFF.